This entry is about one TCR beta chain. The antigen remains unidentified. This specimen belongs to a study of response to subunit inactivated influenza vaccine. V was clipped by 0 bases and J by 3 bases; unmatched bases: 5. This CDR3 contains 15 residues. The V gene's germline CDR1 is LNHNV and CDR2 YYDKDF (reference sequence). Via MiXCR, TCRdb re-called the RT-PCR reads, giving one row per CDR3 protein. The table lists more than 600,000 distinct CDR3 sequences, approximately 18% of them singletons, with roughly a tenth in the top ten. Broader study findings: The study's authors posited that every seasonal influenza vaccination enlists few new T cells.

This TCR derives from a man aged 50 or older who received an inactivated influenza vaccine. The chain carries TRBV15 and TRBJ2-7; 7 bases are shared with TRBD1. The sequences come from PBMCs from blood, collected 4 to 6 days after vaccination. The DNA of the CDR3 is TGTGCCACCAGCAGAGATCGGACAGGATACTACGAGCAGTACTTC. Protein: CATSRDRTGYYEQYF.